This T cell receptor beta chain was sequenced for a study of cytomegalovirus exposure and HLA in healthy donors. Findings and limits, study-wide: The listing of roughly 160 TCR beta chains classed them as cytomegalovirus-associated. The CMV antigen specificity of a few CMV-associated chains was confirmed through in vitro analysis.

Each donor's status was that of a healthy bone marrow donor. In regard to this clone: The antigen remains unidentified.

PCR primers comprised 60 Vbeta and 13 Jbeta primers. Produced via immunoSEQ multiplex PCR; TCRdb's table is partial and in-frame only. Among 70,000 or so clones listed, more than 80% were seen once. This CDR3 region has 15 residues. Per germline, CDR1 SGDLS and CDR2 YYNGEE. The junction had 6 bases not matched to a gene; V was cut back by 0 bases and J by 7 bases. The chain links TRBV9 to TRBJ2-1; TRBD2 agrees at 8 bases. The receptor's source is a woman in her 30s in good health and CMV-seropositive. The source material was PBMCs. As DNA, the CDR3 is TGTGCCAGCAGCGTAGATCTCCTAGCGGGTAATGAGCAGTTCTTC. It encodes CASSVDLLAGNEQFF.